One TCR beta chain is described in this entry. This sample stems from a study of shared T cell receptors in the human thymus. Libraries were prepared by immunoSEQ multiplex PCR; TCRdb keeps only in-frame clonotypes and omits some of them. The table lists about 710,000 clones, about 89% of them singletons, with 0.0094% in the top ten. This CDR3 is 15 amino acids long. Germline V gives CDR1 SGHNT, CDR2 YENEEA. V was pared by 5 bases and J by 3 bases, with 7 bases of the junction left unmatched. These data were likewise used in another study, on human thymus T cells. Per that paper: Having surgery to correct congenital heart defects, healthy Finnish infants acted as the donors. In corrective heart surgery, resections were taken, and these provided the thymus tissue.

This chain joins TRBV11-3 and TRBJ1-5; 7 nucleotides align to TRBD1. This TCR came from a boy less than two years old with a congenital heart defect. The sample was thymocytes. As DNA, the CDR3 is TGTGCCAGCAGCGCAGACAGGGCGATCAATCAGCCCCAGCATTTT. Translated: CASSADRAINQPQHF.